This T cell receptor (beta chain) stems from a study of T cell changes during pregnancy in multiple sclerosis. The CDR3 runs 17 residues. The junction had 11 bases not matched to a gene; V was cut back by 8 bases and J by 0 bases. Germline CDR1 reads SNHLY; CDR2 reads FYNNEI. Using immunoSEQ multiplex PCR, the repertoire was profiled, and TCRdb retains in-frame clones only, with some absent. The sample has about 51,000 clones, approximately 89% seen once; the top ten hold 2.5% to 3%. V is TRBV2 and J is TRBJ1-3; TRBD1 matches 9 bases. The starting material was CD8+ T cells from peripheral blood mononuclear cells, obtained in the second trimester of pregnancy. This TCR came from a female donor with multiple sclerosis, enrolled in a pregnancy study. The CDR3 sequence is CASSDRGLLISGNTIYF. The CDR3 DNA sequence: TGTGCCAGCTCGGACAGGGGTCTACTAATCTCTGGAAACACCATATATTTT.